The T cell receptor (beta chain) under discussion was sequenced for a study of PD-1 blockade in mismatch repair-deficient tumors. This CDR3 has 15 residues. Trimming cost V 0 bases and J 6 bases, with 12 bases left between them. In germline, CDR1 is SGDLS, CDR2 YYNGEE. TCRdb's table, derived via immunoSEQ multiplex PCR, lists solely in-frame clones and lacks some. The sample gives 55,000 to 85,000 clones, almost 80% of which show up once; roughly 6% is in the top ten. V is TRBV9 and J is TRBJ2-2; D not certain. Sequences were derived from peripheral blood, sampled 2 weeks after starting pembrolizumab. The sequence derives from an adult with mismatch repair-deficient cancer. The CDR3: CASSVGGTSSGELFF. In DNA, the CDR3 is TGTGCCAGCAGCGTAGGTGGTACCTCTTCCGGGGAGCTGTTTTTT.